Detailed here is one TCR beta chain. Its specificity is not known. The repertoire was sequenced with immunoSEQ multiplex PCR; TCRdb's copy has only in-frame clones and lacks some. Of 90,000 to 120,000 clones listed, roughly 90% are singletons. The data are from a study of T cell responses to AZD1222 COVID-19 vaccine. Across the whole study: Investigators merged groups given second doses at roughly 4 or roughly 12 weeks.

Germline assignment: CDR1 LNHDA and CDR2 SQIVND (reference sequence). Deletions cut 5 bases from V and 5 bases from J, with 16 bases between. The CDR3 has 15 amino acids. General observations from the study: At baseline, just a handful of AZD1222 recipients tested seropositive. The sample set comprised mostly white British donors with more females, and clonal diversity was possibly underestimated. Unmutated variant regions reportedly attract nearly half of all spike-specific TCRs.

The source was peripheral blood, collected on day 0 of AZD1222 vaccination. The chain is built from TRBV19 and TRBJ1-5; D ambiguous. The receptor was isolated from an adult in good health. CDR3 in DNA: TGTGCCAGTAGTGTCACCGGACCGCCTCATCAGCCCCAGCATTTT. It specifies CASSVTGPPHQPQHF.